Below, 28 T cell receptor beta chains from the same sample are listed, as sequenced in a study of a mutant IDH1 vaccine in newly diagnosed glioma. This sample's time point: week 47, end of study. In the vaccine, a single dose held 300 ug of the mutant IDH1 20-mer peptide, along with topical imiquimod. For these receptors, no antigen is known. Sequenced by immunoSEQ multiplex PCR; TCRdb stores in-frame clones only, minus some. In the table there are 40,000 or so clones, approximately 79% of which are singletons. This specimen was PBMCs, taken from a glioma patient whose treatment included an IDH1 peptide vaccine. The receptors originated from a man between 18 and 35 years old with glioma. Some clones in this sample may be carry-over from other donors' samples.

The chain couples TRBV4-1 to TRBJ1-5; D perhaps matches TRBD1 (6 bases). Germline lookup yields CDR1 MGHRA and CDR2 YSYEKL. The V gene lost 2 bases and the J gene lost 5 bases, with 22 bases spanning the gap. The CDR3 is 18 residues long. DNA of the CDR3: TGCGCCAGCAGCCAAAAAGGAGGACAGCAGTTTAGTGATCAGCCCCAGCATTTT. This encodes CASSQKGGQQFSDQPQHF.

This clone was found once. The chain combines TRBV14 with TRBJ2-5; D gene ambiguous. With 0 bases removed from V and 7 bases from J, the gap between germline ends came to 9 bases. The CDR3 is 13 residues long. CDR1 is SGHDN and CDR2 is FVKESK in the germline V gene. CDR3 sequence: CASSQDRQRTQYF. For the CDR3, the DNA is TGTGCCAGCAGCCAAGATCGGCAAAGGACCCAGTACTTC.

The chain combines TRBV7-8 with TRBJ2-3; D is ambiguous. The CDR3 is 12 residues long. Looked up from germline, CDR1 is SGHVS and CDR2 is FQNEAQ. Trimming took off 3 bases at V and 5 bases at J, with 6 bases between the two ends. The CDR3 DNA sequence: TGTGCCAGCAGCTTTTTTGGAGATACGCAGTATTTT. Protein: CASSFFGDTQYF.

This clone was observed once. This chain uses TRBV7-8 with TRBJ1-6, with D unresolved. CDR1 and CDR2 from the germline V gene are SGHVS and FQNEAQ. This CDR3 is built from 15 residues. The ends were cut back, 3 bases at V and 3 bases at J, with 9 bases in the middle. The CDR3 DNA follows: TGTGCCAGCAGCTTGCGTGGGGACTATAATTCACCCCTCCACTTT. Its protein product is CASSLRGDYNSPLHF. Looking up the rest from reference TRBV7-8 and TRBJ1-6 gives the full variable domain: GAGVSQSPRYKVAKRGQDVALRCDPISGHVSLFWYQQALGQGPEFLTYFQNEAQLDKSGLPSDRFFAERPEGSVSTLKIQRTQQEDSAVYLCASSLRGDYNSPLHFGNGTRLTVT.

The chain uses TRBV27 and TRBJ1-1; 12 nucleotides agree with TRBD1. With 2 bases clipped from V and 5 bases from J, the junction kept 6 bases outside the gene matches. This CDR3 has 16 amino acids. Looked up from germline, CDR1 is MNHEY and CDR2 is SMNVEV (reference sequence). CDR3 sequence reads: CASSLGTGGGTTEAFF. CDR3 nucleotides: TGTGCCAGCAGTTTAGGGACAGGGGGCGGCACAACTGAAGCTTTCTTT.

This chain connects TRBV6-5 to TRBJ2-7; 7 bases align to TRBD2. Per the germline V gene, CDR1 is MNHEY and CDR2 is SVGAGI. Trimming removed 5 bases from V and 6 bases from J; junction bases left unmatched: 13. This CDR3 is 15 amino acids long. The CDR3 region is CASSTFVSGGSEQYF. Written as DNA, the CDR3 is TGTGCCAGCAGTACGTTCGTGTCGGGAGGTAGCGAGCAGTACTTC.

The gene calls are TRBV30 and TRBJ2-3; 7 nucleotides agree with TRBD1. The germline CDR1 and CDR2 sequences are GTSNPN and SVGIG (reference sequence). V dropped 0 bases and J dropped 2; count of bases not matched to a gene: 5. The CDR3 contains 15 residues. The chain's CDR3 is CAWSVGDRDTDTQYF. The CDR3 DNA reads TGTGCCTGGAGTGTCGGTGACAGGGACACAGATACGCAGTATTTT.

V and J are TRBV27 and TRBJ1-1; D call uncertain. Per the germline V gene, CDR1 is MNHEY and CDR2 is SMNVEV (reference sequence). V dropped 2 bases and J dropped 0 bases, with 10 bases sitting between them. This CDR3 spans 15 amino acids. The CDR3 here is CASSLVWTMNTEAFF. The CDR3 DNA reads as TGTGCCAGCAGTTTAGTATGGACCATGAACACTGAAGCTTTCTTT.

This chain uses TRBV9 with TRBJ2-3; D is possibly TRBD1 (7 bases). CDR3 length: 16 amino acids. The germline V gene encodes CDR1 SGDLS and CDR2 YYNGEE. Trimming removed 0 bases at V and 0 bases at J, with 11 bases between. The CDR3 loop is CASSVEGGQSTDTQYF. CDR3 sequence (DNA): TGTGCCAGCAGCGTAGAGGGGGGACAGAGCACAGATACGCAGTATTTT.

In this sample, this clone turned up once. This chain uses TRBV7-2 with TRBJ2-3, with TRBD1 matching 9 bases. This CDR3 is 18 amino acids long. Germline CDR1 is SGHTA and CDR2 is FQGNSA. The V segment lost 3 bases and the J segment 3 bases; nucleotides outside the gene matches: 13. The CDR3, as DNA: TGTGCCAGCAGCTTCCGCCTCGGGACAGGGTTCCGGACAGATACGCAGTATTTT. This translates into CASSFRLGTGFRTDTQYF.

J is TRBJ1-2 and V is TRBV5-8; no clear D gene. The CDR3 is 14 amino acids. V was pared by 4 bases and J by 8 bases, with 18 bases between. Germline V gene data show CDR1 as SGHTS and CDR2 as YDEGEE. The CDR3 is CASSRKNAGRGYTF. The CDR3 DNA is TGTGCCAGCAGCAGGAAAAATGCCGGCCGGGGCTACACCTTC.

The rearrangement links TRBV29-1 to TRBJ2-5; possible D gene TRBD2, 8 bases. This CDR3 comprises 13 residues. From germline, CDR1 is SQVTM and CDR2 ANQGSEA. The ends were cut back, 5 bases at V and 11 bases at J, with 21 bases in the middle. The CDR3 coding sequence is TGCAGCGTTCGACAGGGCTCGGAGCGGGAGCAGTACTTC. Protein product: CSVRQGSEREQYF.

The rearrangement uses TRBV7-9 and TRBJ2-3, with D unresolved. This CDR3 is built from 16 residues. Germline V gives CDR1 SEHNR, CDR2 FQNEAQ (reference sequence). V shed 7 bases and J shed 6 bases, with 23 bases lying between them. The CDR3 coding sequence is TGTGCCAGCATCAAAACTACCACCGTTTGGACGGATACGCAGTATTTT. Protein product: CASIKTTTVWTDTQYF. Full variable domain (rest looked up from reference TRBV7-9 and TRBJ2-3): DTGVSQNPRHKITKRGQNVTFRCDPISEHNRLYWYRQTLGQGPEFLTYFQNEAQLEKSRLLSDRFSAERPKGSFSTLEIQRTEQGDSAMYLCASIKTTTVWTDTQYFGPGTRLTVL.

The chain carries TRBV4-3 and TRBJ2-3; D possibly corresponds to TRBD2 (5 bases). With 0 bases removed from V and 1 base from J, the gap between germline ends came to 20 bases. CDR1 is LGHNA, CDR2 YSLEER, per germline. The CDR3 contains 19 residues. The DNA for the CDR3 is TGCGCCAGCAGCCAAGAAAATATTCGAGCTGTGAGGGGCACAGATACGCAGTATTTT. Its protein is CASSQENIRAVRGTDTQYF.

The V and J genes are TRBV30 and TRBJ2-7; TRBD1 matches 9 bases. This CDR3 has 15 residues. The V gene's germline CDR1 is GTSNPN and CDR2 SVGIG (reference sequence). V gave up 2 bases and J gave up 6 bases; unmatched junction bases: 11. For the CDR3, the DNA is TGTGCCTGGAGTTCTTCCGGGACAGGGTTGATCGAGCAGTACTTC. Its translation: CAWSSSGTGLIEQYF.

This chain connects TRBV20-1 to TRBJ1-1, with D unresolved. Germline V gene lookup returns CDR1 DFQATT and CDR2 SNEGSKA (reference sequence). Between the trimmed V and J ends, which lost 3 bases and 7 bases, there was a span of 9 bases. This CDR3 is 11 amino acids long. The CDR3 DNA follows: TGCAGTGCTAGGGCGTCTAGTGAAGCTTTCTTT. Its translation is CSARASSEAFF.

This clone was found once. V is TRBV10-3 and J is TRBJ1-1; D remains ambiguous. V was trimmed by 10 bases and J by 5 bases, leaving 14 bases between them. The CDR3 totals 12 residues. CDR1 is ENHRY, CDR2 SYGVKD, per germline. This CDR3 reads CATAPQGTEAFF. CDR3 sequence (DNA): TGTGCCACCGCCCCTCAAGGGACTGAAGCTTTCTTT.

This clone ranks as medium-sized (0.01 to 0.1%). This chain links TRBV15 with TRBJ2-2, with D possibly being TRBD1 or TRBD2 (6 bases each). The length of the CDR3 is 13 residues. The germline V gene encodes CDR1 LNHNV and CDR2 YYDKDF (reference sequence). Deletions cut 5 bases from V and 5 bases from J, with 9 bases between. CDR3 DNA sequence: TGTGCCACCAGCCGGAGGGGGACCGGGGAGCTGTTTTTT. Amino acids: CATSRRGTGELFF.

This clone was observed once. The chain has TRBV5-4 and TRBJ2-4; no firm D call. Germline CDR1 reads SGHNT; CDR2 reads YYREEE (reference sequence). Trimming shortened V by 7 bases and J by 5 bases, and 7 bases separated the two germline ends. This CDR3 spans 11 amino acids. The CDR3 DNA reads TGTGCCAGCGGTAGTCAAAACATTCAGTACTTC. Protein: CASGSQNIQYF.

V gene TRBV10-3 combines with J gene TRBJ2-5; no definite D call. CDR3 length: 12 amino acids. Germline CDR1 and CDR2: ENHRY and SYGVKD. V was pared by 0 bases and J by 4 bases, with 3 bases between. CDR3 in DNA: TGTGCCATCAGTGAGTCTGGAGAGACCCAGTACTTC. It codes for CAISESGETQYF.

V gene TRBV9 combines with J gene TRBJ2-5; D call uncertain. CDR3 size: 16 residues. Germline V gene lookup returns CDR1 SGDLS and CDR2 YYNGEE. Trimming pared 4 bases from V and 2 bases from J, leaving 18 bases between. CDR3 amino acids: CASSHNPMSEQETQYF. DNA for the CDR3: TGTGCCAGCAGCCACAATCCCATGTCAGAGCAAGAGACCCAGTACTTC.

The rearrangement links TRBV7-9 to TRBJ1-5; no clear D. V shed 1 base and J shed 5 bases, with 12 bases lying between them. The CDR3 has 15 amino acids. Germline CDR1 SEHNR, CDR2 FQNEAQ (reference sequence). The CDR3 is CASSLGSGLDQPQHF. CDR3 bases: TGTGCCAGCAGCTTAGGGTCAGGTTTGGATCAGCCCCAGCATTTT.

This chain connects TRBV7-2 to TRBJ1-1, with D unresolved. With 1 base removed from V and 5 bases from J, the gap between germline ends came to 14 bases. Per germline, CDR1 SGHTA and CDR2 FQGNSA. CDR3 length: 15 residues. The CDR3 DNA sequence: TGTGCCAGCAGCTTAGTCCCAGATCTCGGGACTGAAGCTTTCTTT. This gives the protein CASSLVPDLGTEAFF. Complete variable domain (other parts from reference TRBV7-2 and TRBJ1-1): GAGVSQSPSNKVTEKGKDVELRCDPISGHTALYWYRQSLGQGLEFLIYFQGNSAPDKSGLPSDRFSAERTGGSVSTLTIQRTQQEDSAVYLCASSLVPDLGTEAFFGQGTRLTVV.

The V and J genes are TRBV10-3 and TRBJ2-7; D is perhaps TRBD1 (5 bases). This CDR3 is built from 13 residues. Deletions cut 5 bases from V and 5 bases from J, with 13 bases between. The germline gives CDR1 ENHRY, CDR2 SYGVKD. CDR3 loop: CAISPPSGNEQYF. The CDR3 DNA is TGTGCCATCAGTCCCCCTTCAGGGAACGAGCAGTACTTC.

The chain uses TRBV9 and TRBJ1-3; D perhaps matches TRBD1 (5 bases). The CDR3 has 15 amino acids. Germline values: CDR1 SGDLS, CDR2 YYNGEE. V was cut by 4 bases and J by 3 bases, with 14 bases left in between. The CDR3 protein is CASSPRVGDGNTIYF. The CDR3 DNA sequence: TGTGCCAGCAGCCCCAGGGTGGGAGATGGAAACACCATATATTTT.

The chain is built from TRBV2 and TRBJ2-1; no definite D call. The CDR3 sequence is 18 residues long. Per germline, CDR1 SNHLY and CDR2 FYNNEI. Trimming cost V 4 bases and J 4 bases, with 23 bases left between them. CDR3 protein: CASSATIGPPNRYNEQFF. CDR3 bases: TGTGCCAGCAGTGCTACCATTGGACCACCGAATCGATACAATGAGCAGTTCTTC.

The chain couples TRBV2 to TRBJ2-7, with D uncertain. Germline V CDR1 and CDR2: SNHLY, FYNNEI. CDR3 length: 14 residues. V dropped 2 bases and J dropped 0 bases, with 8 bases sitting between them. In DNA, the CDR3 is TGTGCCAGCAGTGAACGTGGCAGCTCCTACGAGCAGTACTTC. It specifies CASSERGSSYEQYF.

This rearrangement joins TRBV4-1 to TRBJ2-1, with 9 positions matching TRBD2. CDR1 MGHRA and CDR2 YSYEKL come from the germline V gene. V gave up 3 bases and J gave up 10 bases; unmatched junction bases: 4. The CDR3 loop spans 13 amino acids. The CDR3 nucleotides read TGCGCCAGCAGCCAGCTCGGACTAGCGGAGCAGTTCTTC. Its translation is CASSQLGLAEQFF.